The present T cell receptor (beta chain) was sequenced within a study of neurological immune-mediated disorders. With 10-nucleotide random UMIs, 5'RACE was used to make the cDNA. From 15-18 subjects, each sequencing run yielded over 190 million TCR-beta sequences. TCRdb itself ran the 5' RACE reads through MiXCR, one entry per CDR3 protein. The sample carries about 20,000 distinct CDR3 sequences, 10% recorded once. Unsorted libraries came from 2 million PBMCs stored at -80 °C. At least ten counts were recorded for this clonotype. Its antigen remains unknown. Whole-study results and caveats: HTLV-1-associated myelopathy ranked highest for TCR clonal expansion and multiple sclerosis lowest, beneath healthy controls.

The sequenced sample consisted of PBMCs. The source of this sequence is a woman aged 55-69 years with HTLV-1-associated myelopathy (HAM/TSP).

The CDR3 bases are TGCGCCAGCAGTTATAGCGGGGGGGCCCAGAATGAGCAGTTCTTC. It is translated as CASSYSGGAQNEQFF. The chain combines TRBV5-1 with TRBJ2-1, with 11 nucleotides matching TRBD2. The J segment lost 7 bases and the V segment lost 5 bases, leaving 8 bases of the junction unmatched. The CDR3 has 15 residues. Germline CDR1 and CDR2: SGHRS and YFSETQ.